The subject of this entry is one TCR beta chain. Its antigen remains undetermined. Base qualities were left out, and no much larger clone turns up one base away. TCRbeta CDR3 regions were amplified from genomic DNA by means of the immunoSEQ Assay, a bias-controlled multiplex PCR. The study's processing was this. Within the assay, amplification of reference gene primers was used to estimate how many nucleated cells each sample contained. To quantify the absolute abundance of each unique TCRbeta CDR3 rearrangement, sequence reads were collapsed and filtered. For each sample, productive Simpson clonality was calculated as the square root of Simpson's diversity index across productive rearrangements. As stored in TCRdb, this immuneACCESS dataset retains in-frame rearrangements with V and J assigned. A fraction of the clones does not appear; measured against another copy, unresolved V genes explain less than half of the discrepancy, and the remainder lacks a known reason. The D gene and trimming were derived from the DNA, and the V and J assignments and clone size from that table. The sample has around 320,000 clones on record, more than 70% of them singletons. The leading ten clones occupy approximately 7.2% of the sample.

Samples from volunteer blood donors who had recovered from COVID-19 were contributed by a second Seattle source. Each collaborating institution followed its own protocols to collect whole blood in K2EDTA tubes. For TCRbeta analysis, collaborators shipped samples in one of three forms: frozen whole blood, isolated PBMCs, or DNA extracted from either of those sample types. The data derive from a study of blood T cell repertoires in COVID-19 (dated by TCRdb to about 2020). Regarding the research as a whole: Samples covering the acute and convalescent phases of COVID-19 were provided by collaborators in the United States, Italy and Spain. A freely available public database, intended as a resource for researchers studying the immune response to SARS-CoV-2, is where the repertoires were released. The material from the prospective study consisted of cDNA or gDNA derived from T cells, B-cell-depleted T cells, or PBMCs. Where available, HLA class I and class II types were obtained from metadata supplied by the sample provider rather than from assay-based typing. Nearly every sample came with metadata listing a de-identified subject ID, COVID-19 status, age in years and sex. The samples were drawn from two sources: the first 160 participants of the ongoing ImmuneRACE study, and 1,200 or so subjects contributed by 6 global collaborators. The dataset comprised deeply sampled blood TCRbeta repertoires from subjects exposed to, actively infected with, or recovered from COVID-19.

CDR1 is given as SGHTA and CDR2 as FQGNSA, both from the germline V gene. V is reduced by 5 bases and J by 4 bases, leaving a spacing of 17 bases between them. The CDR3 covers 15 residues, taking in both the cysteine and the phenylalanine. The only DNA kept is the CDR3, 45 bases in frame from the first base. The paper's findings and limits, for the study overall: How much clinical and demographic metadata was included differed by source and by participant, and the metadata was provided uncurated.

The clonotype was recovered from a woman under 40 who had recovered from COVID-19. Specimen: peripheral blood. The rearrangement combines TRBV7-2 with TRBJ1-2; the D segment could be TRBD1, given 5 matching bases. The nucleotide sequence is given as TGTGCCAGCAGCCCACGACAGCCCCAGCTCTATGGCTACACCTTC. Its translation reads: CASSPRQPQLYGYTF.